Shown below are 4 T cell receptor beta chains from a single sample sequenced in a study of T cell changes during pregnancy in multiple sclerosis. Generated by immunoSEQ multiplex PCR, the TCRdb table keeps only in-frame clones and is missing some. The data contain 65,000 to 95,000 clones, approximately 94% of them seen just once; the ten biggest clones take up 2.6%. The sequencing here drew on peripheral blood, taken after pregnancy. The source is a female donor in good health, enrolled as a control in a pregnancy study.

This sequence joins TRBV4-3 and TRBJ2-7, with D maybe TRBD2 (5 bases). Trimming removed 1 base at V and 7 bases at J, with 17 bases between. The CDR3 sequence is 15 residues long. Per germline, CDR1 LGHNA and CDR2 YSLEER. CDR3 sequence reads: CASSQGTTPREEQYF. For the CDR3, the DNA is TGCGCCAGCAGCCAAGGAACTACTCCGAGGGAGGAGCAGTACTTC.

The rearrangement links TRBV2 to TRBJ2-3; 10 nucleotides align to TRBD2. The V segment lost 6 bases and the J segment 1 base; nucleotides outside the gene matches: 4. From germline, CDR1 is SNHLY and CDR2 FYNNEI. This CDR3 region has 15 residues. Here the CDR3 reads CASRAGTSGTDTQYF. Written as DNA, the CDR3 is TGTGCCAGCAGAGCCGGGACTAGCGGCACAGATACGCAGTATTTT.

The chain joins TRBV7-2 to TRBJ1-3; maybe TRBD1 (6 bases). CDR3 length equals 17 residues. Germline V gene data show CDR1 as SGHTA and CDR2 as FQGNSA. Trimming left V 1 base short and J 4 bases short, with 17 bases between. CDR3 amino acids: CASSLVWAGVMGNTIYF. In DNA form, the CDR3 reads TGTGCCAGCAGCTTAGTATGGGCAGGGGTGATGGGAAACACCATATATTTT.

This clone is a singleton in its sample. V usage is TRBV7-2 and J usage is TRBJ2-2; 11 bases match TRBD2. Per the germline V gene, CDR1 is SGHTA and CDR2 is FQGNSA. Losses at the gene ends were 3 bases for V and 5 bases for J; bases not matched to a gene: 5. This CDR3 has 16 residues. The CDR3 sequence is CASSFAGTSGTGELFF. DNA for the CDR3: TGTGCCAGCAGCTTCGCCGGGACTAGCGGAACCGGGGAGCTGTTTTTT.